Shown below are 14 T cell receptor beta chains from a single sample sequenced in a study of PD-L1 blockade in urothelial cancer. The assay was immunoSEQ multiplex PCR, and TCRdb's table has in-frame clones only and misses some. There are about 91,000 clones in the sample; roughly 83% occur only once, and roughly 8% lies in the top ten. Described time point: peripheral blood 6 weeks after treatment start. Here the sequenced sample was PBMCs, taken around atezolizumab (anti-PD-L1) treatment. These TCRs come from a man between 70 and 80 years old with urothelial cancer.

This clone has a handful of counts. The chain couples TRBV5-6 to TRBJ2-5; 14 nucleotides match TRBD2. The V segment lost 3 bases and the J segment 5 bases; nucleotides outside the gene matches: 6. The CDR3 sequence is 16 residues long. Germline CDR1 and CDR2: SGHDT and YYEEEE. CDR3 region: CASSWGLAGVRETQYF. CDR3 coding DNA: TGTGCCAGCAGCTGGGGACTAGCGGGAGTTAGGGAGACCCAGTACTTC.

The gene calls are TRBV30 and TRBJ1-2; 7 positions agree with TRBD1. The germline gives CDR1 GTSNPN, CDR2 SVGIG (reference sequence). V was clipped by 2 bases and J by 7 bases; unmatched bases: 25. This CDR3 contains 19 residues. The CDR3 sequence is CAWSPSRVTGNAPTSGYTF. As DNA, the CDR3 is TGTGCCTGGAGTCCGTCACGGGTGACAGGGAATGCCCCGACTAGTGGCTACACCTTC.

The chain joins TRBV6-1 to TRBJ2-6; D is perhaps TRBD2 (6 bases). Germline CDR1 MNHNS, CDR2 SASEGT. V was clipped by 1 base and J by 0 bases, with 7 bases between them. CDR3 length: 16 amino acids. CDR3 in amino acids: CASSEVGGSGANVLTF. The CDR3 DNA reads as TGTGCCAGCAGTGAAGTCGGGGGCTCTGGGGCCAACGTCCTGACTTTC.

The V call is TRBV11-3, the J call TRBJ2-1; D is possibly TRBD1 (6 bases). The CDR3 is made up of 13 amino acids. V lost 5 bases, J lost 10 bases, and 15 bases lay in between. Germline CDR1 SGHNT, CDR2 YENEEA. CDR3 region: CASSPQGLGEQFF. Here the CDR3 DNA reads TGTGCCAGCAGCCCCCAGGGGCTTGGGGAGCAGTTCTTC.

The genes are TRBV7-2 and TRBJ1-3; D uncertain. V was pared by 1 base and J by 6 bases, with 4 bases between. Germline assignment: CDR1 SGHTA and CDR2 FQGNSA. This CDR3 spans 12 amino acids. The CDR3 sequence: CASSLGANTIYF. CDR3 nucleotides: TGTGCCAGCAGCTTAGGGGCAAACACCATATATTTT.

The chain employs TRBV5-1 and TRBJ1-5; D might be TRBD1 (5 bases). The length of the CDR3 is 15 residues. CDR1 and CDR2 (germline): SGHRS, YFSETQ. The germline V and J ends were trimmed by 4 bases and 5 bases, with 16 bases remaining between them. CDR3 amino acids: CASSGLGTPDQPQHF. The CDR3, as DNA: TGCGCCAGCAGCGGTTTAGGGACTCCAGATCAGCCCCAGCATTTT. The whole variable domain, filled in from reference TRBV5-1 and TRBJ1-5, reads KAGVTQTPRYLIKTRGQQVTLSCSPISGHRSVSWYQQTPGQGLQFLFEYFSETQRNKGNFPGRFSGRQFSNSRSEMNVSTLELGDSALYLCASSGLGTPDQPQHFGDGTRLSIL.

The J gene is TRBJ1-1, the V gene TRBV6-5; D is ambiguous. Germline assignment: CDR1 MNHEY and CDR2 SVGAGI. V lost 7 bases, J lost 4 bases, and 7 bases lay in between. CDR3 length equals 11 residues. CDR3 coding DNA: TGTGCCAGCAATGAGGTCACTGAAGCTTTCTTT. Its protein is CASNEVTEAFF.

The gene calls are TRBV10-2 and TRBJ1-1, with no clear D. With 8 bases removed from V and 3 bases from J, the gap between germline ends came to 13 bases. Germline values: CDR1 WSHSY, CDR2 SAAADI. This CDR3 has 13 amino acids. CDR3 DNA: TGCGCCAGCGTAAGGCTCGCGGACACTGAAGCTTTCTTT. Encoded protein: CASVRLADTEAFF.

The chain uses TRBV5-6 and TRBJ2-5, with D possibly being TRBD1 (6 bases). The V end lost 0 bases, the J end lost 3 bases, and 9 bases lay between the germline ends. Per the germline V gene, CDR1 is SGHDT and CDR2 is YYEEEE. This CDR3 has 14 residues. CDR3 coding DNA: TGTGCCAGCAGCTTGGGGACAGAAGAAGAGACCCAGTACTTC. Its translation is CASSLGTEEETQYF. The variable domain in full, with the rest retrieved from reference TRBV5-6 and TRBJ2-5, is DAGVTQSPTHLIKTRGQQVTLRCSPKSGHDTVSWYQQALGQGPQFIFQYYEEEERQRGNFPDRFSGHQFPNYSSELNVNALLLGDSALYLCASSLGTEEETQYFGPGTRLLVL.

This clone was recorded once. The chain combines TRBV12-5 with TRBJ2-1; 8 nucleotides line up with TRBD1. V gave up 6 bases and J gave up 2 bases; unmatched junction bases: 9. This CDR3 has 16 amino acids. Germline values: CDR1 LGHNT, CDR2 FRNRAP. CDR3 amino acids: CASGPRTGLPYNEQFF. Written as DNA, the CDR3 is TGTGCTAGTGGCCCAAGGACAGGGTTACCCTACAATGAGCAGTTCTTC.

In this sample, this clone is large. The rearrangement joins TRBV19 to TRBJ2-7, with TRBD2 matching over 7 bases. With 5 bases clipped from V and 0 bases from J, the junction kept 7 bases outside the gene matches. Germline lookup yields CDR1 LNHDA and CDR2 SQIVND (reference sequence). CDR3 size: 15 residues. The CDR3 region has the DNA TGTGCCAGTAGTCTGACTAGCTCCAGCTCCTACGAGCAGTACTTC. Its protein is CASSLTSSSSYEQYF.

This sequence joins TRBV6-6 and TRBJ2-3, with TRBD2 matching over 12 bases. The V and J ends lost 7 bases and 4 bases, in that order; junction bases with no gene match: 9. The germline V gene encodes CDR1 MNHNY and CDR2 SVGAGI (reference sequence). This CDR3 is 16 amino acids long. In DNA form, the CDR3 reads TGTGCCAGCACCCAAGGGAGACTAGCGGGAGCAGATACGCAGTATTTT. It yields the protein CASTQGRLAGADTQYF.

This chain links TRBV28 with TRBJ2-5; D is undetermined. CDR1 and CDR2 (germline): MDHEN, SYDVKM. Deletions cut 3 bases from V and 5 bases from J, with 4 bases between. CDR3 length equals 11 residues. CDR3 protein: CASSFMETQYF. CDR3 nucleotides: TGTGCCAGCAGTTTTATGGAGACCCAGTACTTC.

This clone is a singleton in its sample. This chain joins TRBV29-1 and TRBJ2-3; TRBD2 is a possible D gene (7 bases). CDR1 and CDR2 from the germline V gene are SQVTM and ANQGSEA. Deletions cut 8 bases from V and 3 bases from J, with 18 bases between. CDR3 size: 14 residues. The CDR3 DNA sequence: TGCAGCTTCTCACGGGGGGCTCCAACAGATACGCAGTATTTT. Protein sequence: CSFSRGAPTDTQYF.